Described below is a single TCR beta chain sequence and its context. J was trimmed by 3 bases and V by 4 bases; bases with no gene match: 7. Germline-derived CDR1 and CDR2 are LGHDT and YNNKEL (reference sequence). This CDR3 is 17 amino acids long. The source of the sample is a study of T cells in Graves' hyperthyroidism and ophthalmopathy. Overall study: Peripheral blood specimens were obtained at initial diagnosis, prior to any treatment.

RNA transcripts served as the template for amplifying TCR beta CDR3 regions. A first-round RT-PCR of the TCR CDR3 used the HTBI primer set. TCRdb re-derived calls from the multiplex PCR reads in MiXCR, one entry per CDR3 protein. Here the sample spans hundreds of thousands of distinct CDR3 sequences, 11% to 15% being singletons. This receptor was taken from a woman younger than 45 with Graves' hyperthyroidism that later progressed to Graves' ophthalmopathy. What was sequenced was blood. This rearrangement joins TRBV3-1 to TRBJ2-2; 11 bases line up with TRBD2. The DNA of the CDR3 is TGTGCCAGCAGCCTTCCGGGACTAGCGGTGTACACCGGGGAGCTGTTTTTT. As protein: CASSLPGLAVYTGELFF.